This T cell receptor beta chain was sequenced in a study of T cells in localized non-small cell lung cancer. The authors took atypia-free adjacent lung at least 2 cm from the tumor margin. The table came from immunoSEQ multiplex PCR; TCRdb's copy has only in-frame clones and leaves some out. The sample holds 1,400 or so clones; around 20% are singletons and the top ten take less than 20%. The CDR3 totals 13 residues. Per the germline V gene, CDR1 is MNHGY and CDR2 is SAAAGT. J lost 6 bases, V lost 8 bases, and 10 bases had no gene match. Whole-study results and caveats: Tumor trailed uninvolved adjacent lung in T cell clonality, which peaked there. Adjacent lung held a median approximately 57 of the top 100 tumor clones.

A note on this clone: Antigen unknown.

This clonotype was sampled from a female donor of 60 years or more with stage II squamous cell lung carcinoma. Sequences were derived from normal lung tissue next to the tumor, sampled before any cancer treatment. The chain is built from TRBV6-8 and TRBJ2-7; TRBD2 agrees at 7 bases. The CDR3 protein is CASSRRREGEQYF. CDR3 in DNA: TGTGCCAGCTCCCGGCGCAGGGAGGGCGAGCAGTACTTC.